What follows are 8 T cell receptor beta chains derived from one specimen sequenced in a study of blood T cells in healthy people across ages. The authors ran a second PCR of about 6 to 11 cycles using a sample-barcoded 5' primer and a J-beta primer mix. TCRdb redid the calling of the 5' RACE reads with MiXCR, one entry per CDR3 protein. Among more than 1 million distinct CDR3 sequences listed, 45% were seen once. The sample taken for sequencing was blood. The receptors were sampled from an older woman in good health.

This sequence joins TRBV24-1 and TRBJ2-7, with 8 bases identical to TRBD2. The closer fit of TRBJ2-5 to the DNA end suggests the J call may be wrong. The germline V gene has CDR1 KGHDR and CDR2 SFDVKD. The CDR3 runs 14 residues. CDR3 bases: TGTGCCACCAGTGATAAGGGACTAGAAGAGACCCAGTACTTC. Protein product: CATSDKGLEETQYF.

This clonotype has only a few counts. CDR3 in amino acids: CASSLATSYSNQPQHF. In DNA, the CDR3 is TGTGCCAGCAGCTTGGCGACATCATATAGCAATCAGCCCCAGCATTTT. The chain is built from TRBV5-6 and TRBJ1-5, with D uncertain. The CDR3 has 16 amino acids. V lost 0 bases and J lost 0, with 10 bases in between. CDR1 and CDR2 from the germline V gene are SGHDT and YYEEEE.

The CDR3 loop reads CATRGAAAAQFF. CDR3 DNA sequence: TGTGCCACCAGGGGGGCAGCGGCCGCCCAGTTCTTC. The chain joins TRBV2 to TRBJ2-1; D might be TRBD1 (7 bases). CDR1 is SNHLY and CDR2 is FYNNEI in the germline V gene. The CDR3 totals 12 residues. Trimming stripped 10 bases from V and 13 bases from J, with 20 bases between.

This sequence joins TRBV11-2 and TRBJ2-7; a weak D match, TRBD2 (5 bases). V was shortened by 3 bases and J by 2 bases, with 14 bases between the two germline ends. CDR1 and CDR2 (germline): SGHAT, FQNNGV. The CDR3 has 15 amino acids. DNA of the CDR3: TGTGCCAGCAGCTTCAGCGGTCCCGGCCCCTACGAGCAGTACTTC. Translation: CASSFSGPGPYEQYF.

This chain connects TRBV6-6 to TRBJ2-7, with D maybe TRBD2 (5 bases). The CDR3 spans 14 residues. The germline gives CDR1 MNHNY, CDR2 SVGAGI (reference sequence). The ends were cut back, 7 bases at V and 0 bases at J, with 13 bases in the middle. CDR3 sequence: CASTGSGISYEQYF. CDR3 sequence (DNA): TGTGCCAGCACTGGTTCCGGGATCTCCTACGAGCAGTACTTC.

The chain combines TRBV5-1 with TRBJ2-1; D is unclear. Germline V CDR1 and CDR2: SGHRS, YFSETQ. CDR3 length equals 15 residues. Trimming shortened V by 5 bases and J by 0 bases, and 12 bases separated the two germline ends. The CDR3 loop is CASRPGPNSYNEQFF. CDR3 nucleotides: TGCGCCAGCAGGCCGGGCCCGAACTCCTACAATGAGCAGTTCTTC.

The chain uses TRBV14 and TRBJ2-1, with D hard to call. Germline V gene lookup returns CDR1 SGHDN and CDR2 FVKESK. The CDR3 covers 15 residues. V was trimmed by 3 bases and J by 0 bases, leaving 9 bases between them. The DNA of the CDR3 is TGTGCCAGCAGCCACCTTACTGACTCCTACAATGAGCAGTTCTTC. This encodes CASSHLTDSYNEQFF.

This clonotype was detected only a few times. This may be a read error, as it is one base from a much larger clone. The gene calls are TRBV20-1 and TRBJ2-7, with 14 bases identical to TRBD2. The V and J ends lost 0 bases and 7 bases, in that order; junction bases with no gene match: 8. The length of the CDR3 is 16 residues. Germline V CDR1 and CDR2: DFQATT, SNEGSKA (reference sequence). The CDR3 bases are TGCAGTGCTAGAGATCGGACTAGCGGGAGGAGGGTTGAGCAGTACTTC. It is translated as CSARDRTSGRRVEQYF.